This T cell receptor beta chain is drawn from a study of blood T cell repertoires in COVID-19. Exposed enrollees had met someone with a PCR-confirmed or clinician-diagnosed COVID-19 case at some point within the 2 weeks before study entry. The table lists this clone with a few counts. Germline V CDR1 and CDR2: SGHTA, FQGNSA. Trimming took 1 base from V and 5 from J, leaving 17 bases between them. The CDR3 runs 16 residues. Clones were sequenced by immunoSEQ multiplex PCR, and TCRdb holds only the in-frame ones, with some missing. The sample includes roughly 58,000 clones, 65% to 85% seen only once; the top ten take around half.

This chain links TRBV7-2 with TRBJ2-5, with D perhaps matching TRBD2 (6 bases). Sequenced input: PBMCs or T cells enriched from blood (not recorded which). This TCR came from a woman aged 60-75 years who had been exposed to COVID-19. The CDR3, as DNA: TGTGCCAGCAGCTTAGGAGGGACTGGGGGGTGGGAGACCCAGTACTTC. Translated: CASSLGGTGGWETQYF.